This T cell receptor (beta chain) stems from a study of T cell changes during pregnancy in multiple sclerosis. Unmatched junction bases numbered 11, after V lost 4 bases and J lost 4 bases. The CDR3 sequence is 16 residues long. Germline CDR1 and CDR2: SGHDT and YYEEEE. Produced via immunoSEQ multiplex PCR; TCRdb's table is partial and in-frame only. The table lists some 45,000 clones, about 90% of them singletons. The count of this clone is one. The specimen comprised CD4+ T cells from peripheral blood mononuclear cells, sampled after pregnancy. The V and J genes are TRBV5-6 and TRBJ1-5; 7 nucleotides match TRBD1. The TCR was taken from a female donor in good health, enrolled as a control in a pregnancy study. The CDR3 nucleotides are TGTGCCAGCAGCCGACGACAGGGAAGAATGAATCAGCCCCAGCATTTT. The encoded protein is CASSRRQGRMNQPQHF.